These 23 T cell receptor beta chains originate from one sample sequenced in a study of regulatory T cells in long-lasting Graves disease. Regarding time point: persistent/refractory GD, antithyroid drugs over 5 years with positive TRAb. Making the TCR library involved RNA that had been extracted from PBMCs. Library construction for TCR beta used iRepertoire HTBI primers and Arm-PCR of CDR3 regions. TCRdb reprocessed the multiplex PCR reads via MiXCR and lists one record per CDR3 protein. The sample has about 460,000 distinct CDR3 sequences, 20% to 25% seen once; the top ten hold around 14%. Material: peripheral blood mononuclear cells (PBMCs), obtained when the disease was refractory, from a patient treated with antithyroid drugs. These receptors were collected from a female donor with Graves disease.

The CDR3 DNA reads TGTGCCAGCAGCCACAGGGGGGGGAACGAGCAGTACTTC. Residues: CASSHRGGNEQYF. The chain uses TRBV3-1 and TRBJ2-7; possibly TRBD1 or TRBD2 for D (7 bases each). The length of the CDR3 is 13 residues. V lost 3 bases and J lost 5, with 11 bases in between. Looked up from germline, CDR1 is LGHDT and CDR2 is YNNKEL (reference sequence).

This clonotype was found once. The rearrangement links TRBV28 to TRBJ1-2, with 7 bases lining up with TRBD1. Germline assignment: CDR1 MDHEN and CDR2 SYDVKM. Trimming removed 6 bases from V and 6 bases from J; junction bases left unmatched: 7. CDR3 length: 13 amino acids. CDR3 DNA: TGTGCCAGCAGCACCGGGACAGAAAATGGCTACACCTTC. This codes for CASSTGTENGYTF.

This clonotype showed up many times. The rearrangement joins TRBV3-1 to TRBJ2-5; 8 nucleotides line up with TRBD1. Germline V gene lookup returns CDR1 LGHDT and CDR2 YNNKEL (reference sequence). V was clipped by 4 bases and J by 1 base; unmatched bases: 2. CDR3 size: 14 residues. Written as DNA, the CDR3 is TGTGCCAGCAGCCGGACAGGGTCCCAAGAGACCCAGTACTTC. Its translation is CASSRTGSQETQYF.

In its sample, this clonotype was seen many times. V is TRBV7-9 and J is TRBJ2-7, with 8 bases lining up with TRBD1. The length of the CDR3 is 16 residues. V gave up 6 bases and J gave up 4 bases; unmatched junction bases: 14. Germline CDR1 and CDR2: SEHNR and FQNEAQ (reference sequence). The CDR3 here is CASSPAVTGDSYEQYF. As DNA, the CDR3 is TGTGCCAGCAGTCCCGCGGTGACAGGGGATTCGTACGAGCAGTACTTC.

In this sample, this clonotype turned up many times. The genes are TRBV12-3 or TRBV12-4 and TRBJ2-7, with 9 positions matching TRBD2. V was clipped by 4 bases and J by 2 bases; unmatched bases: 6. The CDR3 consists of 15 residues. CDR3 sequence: CASSSAGGKAYEQYF. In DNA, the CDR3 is TGTGCCAGCAGTTCAGCGGGAGGCAAAGCCTACGAGCAGTACTTC.

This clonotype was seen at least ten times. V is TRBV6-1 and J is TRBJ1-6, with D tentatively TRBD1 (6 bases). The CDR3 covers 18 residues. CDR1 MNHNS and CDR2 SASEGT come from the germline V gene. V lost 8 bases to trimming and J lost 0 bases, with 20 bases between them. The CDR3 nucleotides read TGTGCCAGCGGAGGGGGGATTGATTGGAGCTCCTATAATTCACCCCTCCACTTT. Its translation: CASGGGIDWSSYNSPLHF.

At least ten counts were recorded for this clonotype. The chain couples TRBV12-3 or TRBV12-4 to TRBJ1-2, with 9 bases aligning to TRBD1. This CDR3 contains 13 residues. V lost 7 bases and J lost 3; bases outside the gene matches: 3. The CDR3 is CASKRTGDYGYTF. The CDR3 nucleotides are TGTGCCAGCAAAAGGACAGGGGACTATGGCTACACCTTC.

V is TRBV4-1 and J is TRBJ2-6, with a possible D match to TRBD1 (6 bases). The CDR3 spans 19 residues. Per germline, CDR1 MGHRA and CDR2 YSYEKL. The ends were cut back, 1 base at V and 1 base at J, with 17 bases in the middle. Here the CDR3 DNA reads TGCGCCAGCAGCCAAGCCGGAACAACAGGGTTATCTGGGGCCAACGTCCTGACTTTC. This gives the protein CASSQAGTTGLSGANVLTF.

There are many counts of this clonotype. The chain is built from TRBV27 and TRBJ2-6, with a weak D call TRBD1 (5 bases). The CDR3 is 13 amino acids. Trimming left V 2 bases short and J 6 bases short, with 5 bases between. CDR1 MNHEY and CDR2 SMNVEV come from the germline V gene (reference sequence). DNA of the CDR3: TGTGCCAGCAGTTTAGGACAGGCCAACGTCCTGACTTTC. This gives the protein CASSLGQANVLTF.

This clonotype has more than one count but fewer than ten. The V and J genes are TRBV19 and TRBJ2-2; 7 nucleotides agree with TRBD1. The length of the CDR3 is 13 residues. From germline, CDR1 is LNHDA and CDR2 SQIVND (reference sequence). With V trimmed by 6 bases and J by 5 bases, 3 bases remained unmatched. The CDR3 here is CASRTTGTGELFF. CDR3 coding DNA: TGTGCCAGTAGGACGACAGGGACCGGGGAGCTGTTTTTT.

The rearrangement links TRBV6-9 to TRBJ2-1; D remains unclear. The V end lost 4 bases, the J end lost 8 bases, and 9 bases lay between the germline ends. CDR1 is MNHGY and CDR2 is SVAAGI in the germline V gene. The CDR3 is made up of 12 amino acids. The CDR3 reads CASSSRNDEQFF. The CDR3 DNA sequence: TGTGCCAGCAGTTCACGAAACGATGAGCAGTTCTTC.

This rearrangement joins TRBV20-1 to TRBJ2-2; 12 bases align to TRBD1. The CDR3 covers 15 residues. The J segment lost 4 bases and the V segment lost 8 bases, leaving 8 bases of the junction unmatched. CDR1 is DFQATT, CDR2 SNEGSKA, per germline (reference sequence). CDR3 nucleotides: TGCAGTCCCCCCCGGGACAGGGGGCTCACCGGGGAGCTGTTTTTT. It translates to CSPPRDRGLTGELFF.

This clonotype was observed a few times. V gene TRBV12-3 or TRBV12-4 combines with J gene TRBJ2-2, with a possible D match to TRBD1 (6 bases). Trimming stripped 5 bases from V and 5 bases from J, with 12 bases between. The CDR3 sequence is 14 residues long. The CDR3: CASSTGTYTGELFF. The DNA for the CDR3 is TGTGCCAGCAGTACAGGGACCTATACCGGGGAGCTGTTTTTT.

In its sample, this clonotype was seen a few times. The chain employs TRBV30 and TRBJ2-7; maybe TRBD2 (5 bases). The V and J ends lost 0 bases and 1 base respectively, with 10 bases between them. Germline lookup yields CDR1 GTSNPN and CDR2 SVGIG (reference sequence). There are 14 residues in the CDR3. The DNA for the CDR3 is TGTGCCTGGAGTGTAAGGCGAGGGTCCTACGAGCAGTACTTC. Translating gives CAWSVRRGSYEQYF.

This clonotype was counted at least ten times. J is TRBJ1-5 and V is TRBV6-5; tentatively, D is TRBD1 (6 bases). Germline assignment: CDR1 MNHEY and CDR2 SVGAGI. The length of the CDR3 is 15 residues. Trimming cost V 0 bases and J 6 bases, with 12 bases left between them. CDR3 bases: TGTGCCAGCAGTTACTCCCCCAGGGGCACTCAGCCCCAGCATTTT. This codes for CASSYSPRGTQPQHF.

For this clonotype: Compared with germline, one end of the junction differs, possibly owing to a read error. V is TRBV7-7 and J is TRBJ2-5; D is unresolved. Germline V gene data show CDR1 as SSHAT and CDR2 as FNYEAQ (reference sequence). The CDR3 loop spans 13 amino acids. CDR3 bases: TGTGCTAGCAGCCCCCTCCCCGGGGAGACCCAGTACTTC. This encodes CASSPLPGETQYF.

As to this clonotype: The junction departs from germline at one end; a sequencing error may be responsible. DNA of the CDR3: TGTGCCAGCAGTTCCGGGACAGCACAGTACATCTATGGCTACACCTTC. Protein sequence: CASSSGTAQYIYGYTF. V usage is TRBV24-1 and J usage is TRBJ1-2; 7 bases fit TRBD1. The CDR3 is 16 residues long. Germline-derived CDR1 and CDR2 are KGHDR and SFDVKD.

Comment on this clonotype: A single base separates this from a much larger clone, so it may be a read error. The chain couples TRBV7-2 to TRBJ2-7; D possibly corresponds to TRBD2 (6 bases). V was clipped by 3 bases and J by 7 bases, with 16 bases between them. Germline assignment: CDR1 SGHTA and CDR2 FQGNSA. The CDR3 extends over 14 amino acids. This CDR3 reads CASSFPGGAGEQYF. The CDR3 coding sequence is TGTGCCAGCAGCTTTCCAGGTGGGGCGGGGGAGCAGTACTTC.

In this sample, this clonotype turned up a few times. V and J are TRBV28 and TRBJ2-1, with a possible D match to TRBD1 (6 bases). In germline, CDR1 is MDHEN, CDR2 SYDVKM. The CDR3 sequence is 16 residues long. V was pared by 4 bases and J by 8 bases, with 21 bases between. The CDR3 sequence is CASSSLGGPTQDEQFF. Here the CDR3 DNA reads TGTGCCAGCAGTTCCCTAGGGGGACCTACCCAGGATGAGCAGTTCTTC. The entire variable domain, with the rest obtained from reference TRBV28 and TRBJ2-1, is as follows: DVKVTQSSRYLVKRTGEKVFLECVQDMDHENMFWYRQDPGLGLRLIYFSYDVKMKEKGDIPEGYSVSREKKERFSLILESASTNQTSMYLCASSSLGGPTQDEQFFGPGTRLTVL.

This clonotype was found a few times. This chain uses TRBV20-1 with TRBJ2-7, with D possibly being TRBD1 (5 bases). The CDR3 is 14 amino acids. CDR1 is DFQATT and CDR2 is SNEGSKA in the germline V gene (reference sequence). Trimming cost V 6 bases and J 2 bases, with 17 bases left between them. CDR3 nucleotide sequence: TGCAGTGCAAGGGGATCGCTACCGCCCTACGAGCAGTACTTC. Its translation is CSARGSLPPYEQYF.

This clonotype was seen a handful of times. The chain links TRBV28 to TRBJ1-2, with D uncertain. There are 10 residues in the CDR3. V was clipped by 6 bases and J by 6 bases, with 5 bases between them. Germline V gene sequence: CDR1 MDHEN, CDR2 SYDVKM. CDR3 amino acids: CASRSDGYTF. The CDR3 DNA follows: TGTGCCAGCAGGTCAGATGGCTACACCTTC.

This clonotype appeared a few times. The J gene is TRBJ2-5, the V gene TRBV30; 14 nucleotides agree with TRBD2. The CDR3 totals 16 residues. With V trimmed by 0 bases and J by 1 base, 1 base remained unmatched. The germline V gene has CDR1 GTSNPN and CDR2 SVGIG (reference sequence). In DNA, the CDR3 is TGTGCCTGGAGTGTTGGACTAGCGGGAGGCCAAGAGACCCAGTACTTC. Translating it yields CAWSVGLAGGQETQYF. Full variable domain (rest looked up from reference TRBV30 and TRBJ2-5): SQTIHQWPATLVQPVGSPLSLECTVEGTSNPNLYWYRQAAGRGLQLLFYSVGIGQISSEVPQNLSASRPQDRQFILSSKKLLLSDSGFYLCAWSVGLAGGQETQYFGPGTRLLVL.

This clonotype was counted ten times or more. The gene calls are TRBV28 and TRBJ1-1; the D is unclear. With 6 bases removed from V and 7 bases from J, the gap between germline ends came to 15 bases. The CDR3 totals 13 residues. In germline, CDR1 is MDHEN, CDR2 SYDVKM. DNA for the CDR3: TGTGCCAGCAGCCAAGAAAGCCCCCTTGAAGCTTTCTTT. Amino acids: CASSQESPLEAFF.